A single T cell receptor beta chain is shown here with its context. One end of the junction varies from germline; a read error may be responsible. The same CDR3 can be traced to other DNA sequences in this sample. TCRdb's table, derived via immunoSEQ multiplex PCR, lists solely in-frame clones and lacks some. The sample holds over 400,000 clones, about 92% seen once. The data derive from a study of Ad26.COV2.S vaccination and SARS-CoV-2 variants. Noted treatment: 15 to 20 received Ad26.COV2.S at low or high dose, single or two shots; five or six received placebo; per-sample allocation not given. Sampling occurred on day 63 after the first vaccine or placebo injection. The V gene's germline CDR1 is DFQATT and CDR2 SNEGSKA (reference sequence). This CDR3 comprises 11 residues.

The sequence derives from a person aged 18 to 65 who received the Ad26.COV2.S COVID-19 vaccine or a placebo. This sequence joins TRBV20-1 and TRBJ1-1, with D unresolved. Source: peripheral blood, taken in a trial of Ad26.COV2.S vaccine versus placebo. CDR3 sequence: CSARGNTEAFF. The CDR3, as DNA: TGCAGTGCCAGAGGAAACACTGAAGCTTTCTTT.